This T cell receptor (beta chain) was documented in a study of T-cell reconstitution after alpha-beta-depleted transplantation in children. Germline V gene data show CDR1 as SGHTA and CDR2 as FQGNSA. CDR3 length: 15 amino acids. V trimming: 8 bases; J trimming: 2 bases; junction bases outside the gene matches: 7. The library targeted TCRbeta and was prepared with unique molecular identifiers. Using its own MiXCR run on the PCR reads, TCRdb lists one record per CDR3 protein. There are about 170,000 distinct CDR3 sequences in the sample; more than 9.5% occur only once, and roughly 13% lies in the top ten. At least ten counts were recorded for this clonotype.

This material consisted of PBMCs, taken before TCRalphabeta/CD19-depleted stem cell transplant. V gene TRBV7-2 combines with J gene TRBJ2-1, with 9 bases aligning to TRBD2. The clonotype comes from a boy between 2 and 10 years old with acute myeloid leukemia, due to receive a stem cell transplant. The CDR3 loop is CASQTGTSTYNEQFF. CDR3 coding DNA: TGTGCCAGCCAGACCGGGACTAGCACCTACAATGAGCAGTTCTTC.